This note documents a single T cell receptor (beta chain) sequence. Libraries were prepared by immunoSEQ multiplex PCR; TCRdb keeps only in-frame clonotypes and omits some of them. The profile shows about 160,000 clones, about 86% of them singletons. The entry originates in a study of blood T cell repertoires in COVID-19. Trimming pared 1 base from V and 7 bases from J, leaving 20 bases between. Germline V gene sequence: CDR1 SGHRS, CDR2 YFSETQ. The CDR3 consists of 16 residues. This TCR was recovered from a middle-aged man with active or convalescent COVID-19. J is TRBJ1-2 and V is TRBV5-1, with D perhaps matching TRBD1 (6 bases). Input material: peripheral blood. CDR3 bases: TGCGCCAGCAGCTTGTTAGGAACAGGGACCTATAGTGGCTACACCTTC. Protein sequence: CASSLLGTGTYSGYTF.